A selection of T cell receptor beta chains follows, all from one sample in a study of shared clonotypes between healthy human individuals. The protocol was immunoSEQ multiplex PCR, while the TCRdb copy is restricted to in-frame clones and leaves out a portion. Of about 2 million clones in the sample, about 95% were seen once. Sample: naive CD8+ T cells sorted from blood. These receptors were collected from a man between 18 and 35 years old in good health. The CDR3 runs from the conserved cysteine through the conserved F or W. D genes are given only for firm matches. Where a row states a size, it is once, few, many or the class of an expanded clone; other rows omit it.

V	D	size	J	CDR3	DNA
TRBV13	-	-	TRBJ1-2	CASSFEGKDGYTF	TGTGCCAGCAGCTTCGAGGGGAAAGATGGCTACACCTTC
TRBV11-2	TRBD1	-	TRBJ2-7	CASSGRDRNPYEQYF	TGTGCCAGCAGCGGCCGGGACAGGAATCCCTACGAGCAGTACTTC
TRBV27	TRBD2	-	TRBJ2-3	CASSLSAGGSTDTQYF	TGTGCCAGCAGTTTATCGGCGGGAGGAAGCACAGATACGCAGTATTTT
TRBV10-3	TRBD2	-	TRBJ2-1	CAISESAGSSYNEQFF	TGTGCCATCAGTGAGTCAGCGGGAAGCTCCTACAATGAGCAGTTCTTC
TRBV30	-	-	TRBJ2-2	CAWSVTGPGELFF	TGTGCCTGGAGTGTGACGGGTCCCGGGGAGCTGTTTTTT
TRBV18	TRBD1	-	TRBJ2-2	CASSLGQGGTGELFF	TGTGCCAGCTCACTTGGACAGGGCGGGACCGGGGAGCTGTTTTTT
TRBV5-6	TRBD1	-	TRBJ2-3	CASSFGQVIDTQYF	TGTGCCAGCAGCTTCGGACAGGTAATAGATACGCAGTATTTT
TRBV27	-	few	TRBJ2-5	CASSPQGGRSETQYF	TGTGCCAGCAGTCCACAGGGGGGGCGGTCGGAGACCCAGTACTTC
TRBV7-9	-	-	TRBJ1-1	CASERDTEAFF	TGTGCCAGCGAGAGGGACACTGAAGCTTTCTTT
TRBV10-2	-	-	TRBJ2-5	CASSGPPFKETQYF	TGCGCCAGCAGTGGACCTCCCTTCAAAGAGACCCAGTACTTC
TRBV5-1	-	-	TRBJ1-2	CASSLDSLDYGYTF	TGCGCCAGCAGCTTGGACTCTCTGGACTATGGCTACACCTTC
TRBV4-3	TRBD2	-	TRBJ2-1	CASSQDGTSGSEQFF	TGCGCCAGCAGCCAAGATGGGACTAGCGGCAGTGAGCAGTTCTTC
TRBV29-1	TRBD2	-	TRBJ2-1	CSGKTGTSGKNRYNEQFF	TGCAGCGGGAAAACCGGGACTAGCGGAAAGAACAGATACAATGAGCAGTTCTTC
TRBV27	-	-	TRBJ2-1	CASSYTGGSYNEQFF	TGTGCCAGCAGTTACACAGGAGGCTCCTACAATGAGCAGTTCTTC
TRBV27	TRBD1	once	TRBJ2-2	CASRAGQGGYTGELFF	TGTGCCAGCAGGGCCGGACAGGGGGGCTACACCGGGGAGCTGTTTTTT
TRBV2	-	many	TRBJ2-5	CASSEEGIMTQYF	TGTGCCAGCAGTGAGGAGGGGATAATGACCCAGTACTTC
TRBV15	TRBD1	-	TRBJ1-4	CATSGAGGAFMTNEKLFF	TGTGCCACCAGCGGGGCAGGGGGCGCGTTTATGACTAATGAAAAACTGTTTTTT
TRBV7-9	-	-	TRBJ2-5	CASSPPDGQETQYF	TGTGCCAGCAGCCCGCCGGACGGCCAAGAGACCCAGTACTTC
TRBV11-1	-	-	TRBJ2-7	CASSMTAREQYF	TGTGCCAGCAGCATGACAGCTAGAGAGCAGTACTTC
TRBV7-3	-	-	TRBJ2-7	CASSLDSSYEQYF	TGTGCCAGCAGCCTCGACAGTTCCTACGAGCAGTACTTC
TRBV4-1	-	-	TRBJ2-2	CASSHQSTGELFF	TGCGCCAGCAGCCACCAAAGCACCGGGGAGCTGTTTTTT
TRBV5-4	-	-	TRBJ1-6	CASSLGSNSPLHF	TGTGCCAGCAGCTTGGGTAGTAATTCACCCCTCCACTTT
TRBV7-2	-	-	TRBJ2-1	CASSDGTFSDDEQFF	TGTGCCAGCAGCGACGGGACTTTTAGCGACGATGAGCAGTTCTTC
TRBV4-1	-	-	TRBJ1-6	CASRGVDSPLHF	TGCGCCAGCCGGGGTGTGGATTCACCCCTCCACTTT
TRBV28	-	once	TRBJ2-3	CASSLLAGGTDTQYF	TGTGCCAGCAGTTTATTAGCAGGGGGCACAGATACGCAGTATTTT
TRBV4-1	TRBD2	-	TRBJ2-7	CASSQRTGLGLAGESYEQYF	TGCGCCAGCAGCCAGCGGACAGGACTGGGACTAGCGGGAGAGTCCTACGAGCAGTACTTC
TRBV7-8	-	-	TRBJ2-7	CASSPYGVSGSYEQYF	TGTGCCAGCAGCCCATACGGGGTTTCGGGCTCCTACGAGCAGTACTTC
TRBV30	TRBD2	-	TRBJ2-1	CAWSDPGLAGGNEQFF	TGTGCCTGGAGTGACCCGGGACTAGCGGGGGGTAATGAGCAGTTCTTC
TRBV19	-	-	TRBJ2-1	CASSIWGTHNEQFF	TGTGCCAGTAGTATTTGGGGGACCCACAATGAGCAGTTCTTC
TRBV11-2	-	-	TRBJ2-5	CASSLEGQGPLETQYF	TGTGCCAGCAGCTTAGAGGGGCAGGGGCCGCTGGAGACCCAGTACTTC
TRBV5-6	TRBD2	-	TRBJ2-7	CASSLSWTSPSYEQYF	TGTGCCAGCAGCTTGAGTTGGACTAGTCCCTCCTACGAGCAGTACTTC
TRBV7-8	-	-	TRBJ1-4	CASSLEVWGTNEKLFF	TGTGCCAGCAGCTTAGAGGTCTGGGGAACTAATGAAAAACTGTTTTTT
TRBV4-3	-	-	TRBJ2-7	CASSQDPRGYEQYF	TGCGCCAGCAGCCAAGATCCTCGGGGCTACGAGCAGTACTTC
TRBV10-1	TRBD1	-	TRBJ2-7	CASSPQGASYEQYF	TGCGCCAGCAGTCCCCAGGGGGCATCCTACGAGCAGTACTTC
TRBV2	TRBD1	-	TRBJ2-7	CASSYRGEGYEQYF	TGTGCCAGCAGCTACAGGGGAGAGGGCTACGAGCAGTACTTC
TRBV9	-	-	TRBJ1-1	CASSVDTGLNTEAFF	TGTGCCAGCAGCGTGGACACGGGGCTGAACACTGAAGCTTTCTTT
TRBV4-1	TRBD1	-	TRBJ2-7	CASSHFPGQGTYEQYF	TGCGCCAGCAGCCACTTTCCGGGACAGGGGACCTACGAGCAGTACTTC
TRBV19	TRBD1	-	TRBJ1-1	CASSIRETGAEAFF	TGTGCCAGTAGTATACGCGAGACAGGGGCTGAAGCTTTCTTT
TRBV12-5	TRBD2	-	TRBJ2-3	CASAAGTSGRSDTQYF	TGTGCTAGTGCCGCCGGGACTAGCGGGAGGTCAGATACGCAGTATTTT
TRBV28	-	-	TRBJ2-7	CASSFRGAGEGEQYF	TGTGCCAGCAGTTTCCGGGGGGCTGGGGAGGGCGAGCAGTACTTC
TRBV21-1	-	-	TRBJ1-4	CASSKAPNEKLFF	TGTGCCAGCAGCAAAGCCCCGAATGAAAAACTGTTTTTT
TRBV2	TRBD1	-	TRBJ2-7	CASSEETGFYEQYF	TGTGCCAGCAGTGAGGAGACAGGGTTCTACGAGCAGTACTTC
TRBV6-5	-	-	TRBJ1-5	CASSSQPGHPNQPQHF	TGTGCCAGCAGTTCCCAACCGGGACATCCCAATCAGCCCCAGCATTTT
TRBV10-1	TRBD1	-	TRBJ2-7	CARRQGPGGYEQYF	TGCGCCAGGAGACAGGGGCCAGGGGGCTACGAGCAGTACTTC